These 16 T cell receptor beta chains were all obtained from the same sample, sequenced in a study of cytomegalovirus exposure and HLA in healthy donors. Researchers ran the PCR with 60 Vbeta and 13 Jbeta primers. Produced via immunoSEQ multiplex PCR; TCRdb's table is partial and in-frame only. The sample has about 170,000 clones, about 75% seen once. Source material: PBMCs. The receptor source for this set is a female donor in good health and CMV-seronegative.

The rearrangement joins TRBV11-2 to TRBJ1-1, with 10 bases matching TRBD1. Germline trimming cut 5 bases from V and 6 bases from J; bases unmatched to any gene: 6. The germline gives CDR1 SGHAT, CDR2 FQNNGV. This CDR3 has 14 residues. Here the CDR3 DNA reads TGTGCCAGCAGCCGGGACAGGGGTTTTGCTGAAGCTTTCTTT. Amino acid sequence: CASSRDRGFAEAFF.

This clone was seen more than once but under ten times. CDR3 nucleotides: TGTGCCAGCAGCTTAGCGGACAGAATCTACGAGCAGTACTTC. It specifies CASSLADRIYEQYF. The gene calls are TRBV7-8 and TRBJ2-7; D may be TRBD1 (6 bases). The CDR3 totals 14 residues. In germline, CDR1 is SGHVS, CDR2 FQNEAQ. With 0 bases removed from V and 3 bases from J, the gap between germline ends came to 9 bases.

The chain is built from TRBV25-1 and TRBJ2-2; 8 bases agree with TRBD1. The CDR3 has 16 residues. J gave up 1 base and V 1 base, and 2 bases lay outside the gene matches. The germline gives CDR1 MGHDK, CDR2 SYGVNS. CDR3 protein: CASSESGTGNTGELFF. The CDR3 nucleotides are TGTGCCAGCAGTGAATCCGGGACAGGGAACACCGGGGAGCTGTTTTTT.

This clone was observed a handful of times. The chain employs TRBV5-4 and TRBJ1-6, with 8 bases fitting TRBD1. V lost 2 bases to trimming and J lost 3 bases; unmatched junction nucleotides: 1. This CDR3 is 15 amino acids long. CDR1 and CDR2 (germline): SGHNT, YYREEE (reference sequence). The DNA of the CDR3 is TGTGCCAGCAGCTTAACAGGGGGCTATAATTCACCCCTCCACTTT. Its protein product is CASSLTGGYNSPLHF.

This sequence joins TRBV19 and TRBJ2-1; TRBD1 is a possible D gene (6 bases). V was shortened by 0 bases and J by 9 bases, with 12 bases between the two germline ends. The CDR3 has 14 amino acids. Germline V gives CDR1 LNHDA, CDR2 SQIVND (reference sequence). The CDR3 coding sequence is TGTGCCAGTAGTATAGATCCAACAGGGACTGAGCAGTTCTTC. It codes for CASSIDPTGTEQFF.

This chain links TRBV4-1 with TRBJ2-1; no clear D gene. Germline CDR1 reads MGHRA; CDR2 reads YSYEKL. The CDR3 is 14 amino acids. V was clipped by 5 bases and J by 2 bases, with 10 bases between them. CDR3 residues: CASSVRQPYNEQFF. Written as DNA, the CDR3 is TGCGCCAGCAGCGTGAGGCAGCCCTACAATGAGCAGTTCTTC.

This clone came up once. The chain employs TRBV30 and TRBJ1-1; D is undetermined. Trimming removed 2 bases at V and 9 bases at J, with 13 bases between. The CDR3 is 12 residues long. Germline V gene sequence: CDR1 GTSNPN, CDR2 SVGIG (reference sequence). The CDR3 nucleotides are TGTGCCTGGAGTCCCACCGGGATTCAAGCTTTCTTT. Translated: CAWSPTGIQAFF.

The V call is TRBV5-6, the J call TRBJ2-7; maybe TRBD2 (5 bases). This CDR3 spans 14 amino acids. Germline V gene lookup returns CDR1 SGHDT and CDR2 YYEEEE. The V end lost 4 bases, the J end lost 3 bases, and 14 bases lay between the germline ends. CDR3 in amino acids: CASSPGLQIYEQYF. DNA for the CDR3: TGTGCCAGCAGCCCCGGACTCCAAATCTACGAGCAGTACTTC.

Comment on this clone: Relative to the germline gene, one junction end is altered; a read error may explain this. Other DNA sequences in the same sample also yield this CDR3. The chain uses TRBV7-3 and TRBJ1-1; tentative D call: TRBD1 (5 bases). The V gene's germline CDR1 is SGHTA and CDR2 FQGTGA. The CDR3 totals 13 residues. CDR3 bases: TGTGCCAGCAGCCCAAACAGGCAGTCTGAGGCTTTCTTT. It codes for CASSPNRQSEAFF.

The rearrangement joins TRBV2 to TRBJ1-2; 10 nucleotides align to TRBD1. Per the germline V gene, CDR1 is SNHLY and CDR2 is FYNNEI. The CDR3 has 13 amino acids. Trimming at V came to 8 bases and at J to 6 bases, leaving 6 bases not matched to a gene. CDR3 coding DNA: TGTGCCAGCGGACGGGACAGGGGTAATGGCTACACCTTC. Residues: CASGRDRGNGYTF.

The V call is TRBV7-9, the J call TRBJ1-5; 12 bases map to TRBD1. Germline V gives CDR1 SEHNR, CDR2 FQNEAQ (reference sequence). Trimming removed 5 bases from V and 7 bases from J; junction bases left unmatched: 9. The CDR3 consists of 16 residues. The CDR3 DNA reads TGTGCCAGCAGCGGGCCCGGGACAGGGGGCGGGCAGCCCCAGCATTTT. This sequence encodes CASSGPGTGGGQPQHF.

The CDR3 sequence: CAWKGAGYTGELFF. The CDR3 DNA sequence: TGTGCCTGGAAGGGGGCAGGGTACACCGGGGAGCTGTTTTTT. The rearrangement links TRBV30 to TRBJ2-2; 7 bases align to TRBD1. The V gene end was trimmed by 4 bases and the J gene end by 3 bases; junction bases not matched to a gene: 5. The CDR3 contains 14 residues. Germline CDR1 reads GTSNPN; CDR2 reads SVGIG (reference sequence).

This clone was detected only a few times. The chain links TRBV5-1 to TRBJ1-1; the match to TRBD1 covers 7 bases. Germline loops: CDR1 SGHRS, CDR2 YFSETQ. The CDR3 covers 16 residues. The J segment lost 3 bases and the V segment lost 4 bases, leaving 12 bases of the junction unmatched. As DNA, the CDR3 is TGCGCCAGCAGCCTGACCCGACAGGGTTGGGACACTGAAGCTTTCTTT. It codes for CASSLTRQGWDTEAFF.

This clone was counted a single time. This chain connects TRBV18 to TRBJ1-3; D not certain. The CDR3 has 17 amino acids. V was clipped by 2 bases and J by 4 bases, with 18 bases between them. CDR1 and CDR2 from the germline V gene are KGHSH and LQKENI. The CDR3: CASSPTNSGLSGNTIYF. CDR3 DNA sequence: TGTGCCAGCTCACCAACGAACAGCGGCCTTTCAGGAAACACCATATATTTT.

Here the CDR3 reads CASSYSGQGLTEAFF. The CDR3 bases are TGTGCCAGCAGTTACTCTGGACAGGGGCTTACTGAAGCTTTCTTT. The chain combines TRBV6-5 with TRBJ1-1, with 9 positions matching TRBD1. Unmatched junction bases numbered 4, after V lost 0 bases and J lost 5 bases. The CDR3 spans 15 residues. Germline-derived CDR1 and CDR2 are MNHEY and SVGAGI.

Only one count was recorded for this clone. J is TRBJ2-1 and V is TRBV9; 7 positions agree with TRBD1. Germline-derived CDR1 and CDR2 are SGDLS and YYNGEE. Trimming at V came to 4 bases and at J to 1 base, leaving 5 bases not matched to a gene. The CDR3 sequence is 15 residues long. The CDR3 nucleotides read TGTGCCAGCAGCTTTACAGGGGATTCCTACAATGAGCAGTTCTTC. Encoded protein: CASSFTGDSYNEQFF.